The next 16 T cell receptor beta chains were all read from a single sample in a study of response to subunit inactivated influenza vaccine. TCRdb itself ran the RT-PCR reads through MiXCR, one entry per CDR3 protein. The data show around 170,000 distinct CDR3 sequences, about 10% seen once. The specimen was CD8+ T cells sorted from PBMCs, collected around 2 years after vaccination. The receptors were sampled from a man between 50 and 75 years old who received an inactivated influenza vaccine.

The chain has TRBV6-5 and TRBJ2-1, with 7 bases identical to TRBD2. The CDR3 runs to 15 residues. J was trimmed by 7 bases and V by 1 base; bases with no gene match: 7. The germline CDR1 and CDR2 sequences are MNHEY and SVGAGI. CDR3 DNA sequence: TGTGCCAGCAGTTACTATAGCGGGTCGGCAAATGAGCAGTTCTTC. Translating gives CASSYYSGSANEQFF.

The CDR3 is CASSDLAGGNPELFF. In nucleotides, the CDR3 is TGTGCCAGCAGTGACCTAGCGGGGGGGAATCCGGAGCTGTTTTTT. The chain joins TRBV6-1 to TRBJ2-2; 12 nucleotides align to TRBD2. The ends lost 3 bases at V and 10 bases at J; junction bases unmatched: 6. CDR1 is MNHNS, CDR2 SASEGT, per germline. This CDR3 region has 15 residues.

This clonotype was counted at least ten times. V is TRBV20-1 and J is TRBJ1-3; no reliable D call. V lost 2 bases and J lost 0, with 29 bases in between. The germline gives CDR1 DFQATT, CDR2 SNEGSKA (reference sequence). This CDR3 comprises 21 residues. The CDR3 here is CSARNPNTATTHSFSGNTIYF. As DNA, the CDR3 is TGCAGTGCTAGAAATCCGAATACAGCCACCACTCACAGCTTCTCTGGAAACACCATATATTTT.

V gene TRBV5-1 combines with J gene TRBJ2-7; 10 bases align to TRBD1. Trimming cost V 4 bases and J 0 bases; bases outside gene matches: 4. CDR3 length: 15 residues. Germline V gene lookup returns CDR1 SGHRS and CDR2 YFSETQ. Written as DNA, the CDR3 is TGCGCCAGCAGCAGGGGACAGGGGTTCTCCTACGAGCAGTACTTC. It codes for CASSRGQGFSYEQYF.

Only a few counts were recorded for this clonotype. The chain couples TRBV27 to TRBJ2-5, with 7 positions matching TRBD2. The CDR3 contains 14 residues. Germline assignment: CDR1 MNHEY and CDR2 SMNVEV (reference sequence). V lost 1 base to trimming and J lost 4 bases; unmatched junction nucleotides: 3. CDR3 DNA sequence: TGTGCCAGCAGTTTATTGGGGGGGGGAGAGACCCAGTACTTC. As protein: CASSLLGGGETQYF.

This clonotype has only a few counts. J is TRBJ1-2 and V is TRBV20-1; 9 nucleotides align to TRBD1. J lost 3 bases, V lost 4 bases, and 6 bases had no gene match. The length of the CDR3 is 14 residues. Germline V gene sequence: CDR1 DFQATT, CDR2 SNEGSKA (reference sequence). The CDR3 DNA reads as TGCAGTGCTACCCACAGGGGGCAGGACTATGGCTACACCTTC. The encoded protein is CSATHRGQDYGYTF.

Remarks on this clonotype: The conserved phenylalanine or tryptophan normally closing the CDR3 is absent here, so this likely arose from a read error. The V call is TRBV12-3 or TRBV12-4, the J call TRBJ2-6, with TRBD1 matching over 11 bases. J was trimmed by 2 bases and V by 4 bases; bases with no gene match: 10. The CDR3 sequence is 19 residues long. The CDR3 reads CASSSSTGTGGTGANVLTL. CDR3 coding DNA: TGTGCCAGCAGTTCATCAACCGGGACAGGGGGTACTGGGGCCAACGTCCTGACTTTG.

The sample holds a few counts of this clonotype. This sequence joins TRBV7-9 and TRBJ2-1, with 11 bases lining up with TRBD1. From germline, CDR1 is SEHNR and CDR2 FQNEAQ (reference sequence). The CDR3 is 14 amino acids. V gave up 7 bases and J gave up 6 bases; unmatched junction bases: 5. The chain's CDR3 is CASIGQGAFNEQFF. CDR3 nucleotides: TGTGCCAGCATTGGACAGGGGGCTTTCAATGAGCAGTTCTTC.

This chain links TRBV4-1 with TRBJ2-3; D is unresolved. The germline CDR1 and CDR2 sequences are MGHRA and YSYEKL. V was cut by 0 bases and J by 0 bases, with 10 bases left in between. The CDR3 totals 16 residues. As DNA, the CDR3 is TGCGCCAGCAGCCAAGATCCAGTGTTTAGCACAGATACGCAGTATTTT. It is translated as CASSQDPVFSTDTQYF.

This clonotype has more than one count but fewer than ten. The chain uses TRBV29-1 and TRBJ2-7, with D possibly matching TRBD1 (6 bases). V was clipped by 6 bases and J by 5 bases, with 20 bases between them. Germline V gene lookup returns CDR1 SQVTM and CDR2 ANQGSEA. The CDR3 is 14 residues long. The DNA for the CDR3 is TGCAGCGTAGTTGTAGTAGGGGGAAGAGACGAGCAGTACTTC. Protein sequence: CSVVVVGGRDEQYF.

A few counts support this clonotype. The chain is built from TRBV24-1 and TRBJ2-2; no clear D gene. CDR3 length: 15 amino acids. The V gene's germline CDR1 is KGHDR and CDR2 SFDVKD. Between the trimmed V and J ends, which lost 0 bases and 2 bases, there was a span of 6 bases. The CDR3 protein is CATSDLRYNTGELFF. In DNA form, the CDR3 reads TGTGCCACCAGTGATTTGAGGTACAACACCGGGGAGCTGTTTTTT.

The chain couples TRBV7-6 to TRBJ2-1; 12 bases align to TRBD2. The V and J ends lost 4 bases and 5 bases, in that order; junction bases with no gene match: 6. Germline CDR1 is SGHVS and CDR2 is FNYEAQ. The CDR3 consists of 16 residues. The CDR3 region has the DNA TGTGCCAGCAGCTCGTGGACTAGCGGGATAAACAATGAGCAGTTCTTC. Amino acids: CASSSWTSGINNEQFF.

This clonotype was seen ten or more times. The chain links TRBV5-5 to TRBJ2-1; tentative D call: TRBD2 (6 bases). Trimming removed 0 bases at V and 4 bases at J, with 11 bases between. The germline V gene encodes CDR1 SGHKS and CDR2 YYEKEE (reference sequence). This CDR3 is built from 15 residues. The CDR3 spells CASSLDSGDYNEQFF. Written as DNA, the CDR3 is TGTGCCAGCAGCTTGGATAGCGGTGATTACAATGAGCAGTTCTTC.

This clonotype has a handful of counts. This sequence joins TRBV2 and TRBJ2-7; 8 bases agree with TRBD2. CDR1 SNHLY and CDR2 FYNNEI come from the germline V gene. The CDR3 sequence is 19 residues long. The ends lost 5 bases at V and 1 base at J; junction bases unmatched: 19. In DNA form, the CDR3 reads TGTGCCAGCAGTAAACCGCTTGGGGCTAGCGGGTTGCTATCCTACGAGCAGTACTTC. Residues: CASSKPLGASGLLSYEQYF.

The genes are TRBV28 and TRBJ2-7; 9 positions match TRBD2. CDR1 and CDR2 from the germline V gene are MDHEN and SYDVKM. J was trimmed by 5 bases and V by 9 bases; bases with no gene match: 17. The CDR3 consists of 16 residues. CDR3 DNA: TGTGCCAGTTTAGAAGGGGCGGCGGGGGGGCCTAACGAGCAGTACTTC. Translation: CASLEGAAGGPNEQYF.

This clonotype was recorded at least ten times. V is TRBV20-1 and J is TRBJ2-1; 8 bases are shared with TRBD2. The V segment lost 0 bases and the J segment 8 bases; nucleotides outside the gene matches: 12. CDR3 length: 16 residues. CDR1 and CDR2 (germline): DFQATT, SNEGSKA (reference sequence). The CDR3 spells CSARELALAEKHEQFF. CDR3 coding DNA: TGCAGTGCTAGAGAATTGGCACTAGCGGAGAAACATGAGCAGTTCTTC.